The 30 T cell receptor beta chains below were found in one sample sequenced in a study of blood T cell repertoires in COVID-19. Profiled with immunoSEQ multiplex PCR; TCRdb holds only in-frame clones, not every one. The table shows hundreds of thousands of clones, with approximately 86% occurring only once. Sequenced material: PBMCs or T cells enriched from blood (not recorded which). Receptor source: a woman aged 30 to 39 who had been exposed to COVID-19.

The chain has TRBV27 and TRBJ1-2, with D uncertain. The CDR3 sequence is 15 residues long. Germline V gives CDR1 MNHEY, CDR2 SMNVEV (reference sequence). V was cut by 7 bases and J by 4 bases, with 19 bases left in between. The CDR3, as DNA: TGTGCCAGCACGGTGAAGGCAGGCTCCACCTATGGCTACACCTTC. This codes for CASTVKAGSTYGYTF.

The chain joins TRBV19 to TRBJ1-3, with D possibly being TRBD1 (6 bases). CDR3 length: 14 residues. V was clipped by 5 bases and J by 5 bases, with 13 bases between them. Germline loops: CDR1 LNHDA, CDR2 SQIVND (reference sequence). The CDR3, as DNA: TGTGCCAGTAGTCCAACAGGGTCCCGAAACACCATATATTTT. Its translation: CASSPTGSRNTIYF.

The V call is TRBV15, the J call TRBJ2-1, with D hard to call. The germline CDR1 and CDR2 sequences are LNHNV and YYDKDF (reference sequence). The CDR3 spans 16 residues. V was cut by 2 bases and J by 0 bases, with 11 bases left in between. CDR3 sequence: CATSRPFATSYNEQFF. In DNA, the CDR3 is TGTGCCACCAGCAGACCTTTCGCTACCTCCTACAATGAGCAGTTCTTC. Supplemented by reference TRBV15 and TRBJ2-1, the full variable domain reads DAMVIQNPRYQVTQFGKPVTLSCSQTLNHNVMYWYQQKSSQAPKLLFHYYDKDFNNEADTPDNFQSRRPNTSFCFLDIRSPGLGDTAMYLCATSRPFATSYNEQFFGPGTRLTVL.

J is TRBJ1-1 and V is TRBV3-1 (or the pseudogene TRBV3-2), with TRBD1 as a possible D gene (5 bases). The germline CDR1 and CDR2 sequences are LGHDT and YNNKEL (reference sequence). The CDR3 is made up of 14 amino acids. V was cut by 5 bases and J by 5 bases, with 15 bases left in between. The CDR3 loop is CASSSQTAETEAFF. For the CDR3, the DNA is TGTGCCAGCAGCTCCCAGACAGCCGAAACTGAAGCTTTCTTT.

The genes are TRBV6-5 and TRBJ2-1; weak D call: TRBD2 (5 bases). The V end lost 6 bases, the J end lost 2 bases, and 11 bases lay between the germline ends. The CDR3 runs 14 residues. Germline loops: CDR1 MNHEY, CDR2 SVGAGI. The CDR3 spells CASSPDYPYNEQFF. CDR3 nucleotide sequence: TGTGCCAGCAGCCCCGACTACCCCTACAATGAGCAGTTCTTC.

This chain uses TRBV29-1 with TRBJ1-4, with 8 bases matching TRBD1. V shed 7 bases, J shed 1 base, and the junction held 2 bases outside the gene matches. The CDR3 totals 13 residues. Per the germline V gene, CDR1 is SQVTM and CDR2 is ANQGSEA. CDR3 sequence (DNA): TGCAGCGCCGGACAGGGAACTAATGAAAAACTGTTTTTT. Translated, it gives CSAGQGTNEKLFF.

The chain joins TRBV19 to TRBJ2-7; D is unclear. Trimming took off 1 base at V and 3 bases at J, with 10 bases between the two ends. CDR3 length: 14 amino acids. Germline values: CDR1 LNHDA, CDR2 SQIVND (reference sequence). CDR3 sequence reads: CASSIVARFYEQYF. In nucleotides, the CDR3 is TGTGCCAGTAGTATAGTTGCCAGATTCTACGAGCAGTACTTC.

In its sample, this clone was seen once. This sequence joins TRBV7-8 and TRBJ2-2, with TRBD2 matching 12 bases. Unmatched junction bases numbered 2, after V lost 5 bases and J lost 1 base. Germline CDR1 is SGHVS and CDR2 is FQNEAQ. This CDR3 is built from 16 residues. The CDR3 reads CASSQTSGGNTGELFF. The DNA of the CDR3 is TGTGCCAGCAGCCAGACTAGCGGGGGGAACACCGGGGAGCTGTTTTTT.

This rearrangement joins TRBV5-6 to TRBJ2-7, with a weak D call TRBD1 (7 bases). Germline-derived CDR1 and CDR2 are SGHDT and YYEEEE. V was pared by 4 bases and J by 7 bases, with 15 bases between. The CDR3 extends over 13 amino acids. The CDR3 sequence: CASSRDRAGEQYF. Written as DNA, the CDR3 is TGTGCCAGCAGCCGAGACAGGGCGGGGGAGCAGTACTTC.

This chain links TRBV30 with TRBJ2-2; 9 bases agree with TRBD2. Germline CDR1 GTSNPN, CDR2 SVGIG (reference sequence). V lost 3 bases and J lost 6; bases outside the gene matches: 14. The length of the CDR3 is 17 residues. The CDR3 region is CAWSRRGRAGTAGELFF. CDR3 nucleotide sequence: TGTGCCTGGAGCCGGCGCGGGAGGGCAGGTACTGCCGGGGAGCTGTTTTTT.

The V gene is TRBV27, the J gene TRBJ1-1; D call uncertain. In germline, CDR1 is MNHEY, CDR2 SMNVEV (reference sequence). Trimming shortened V by 7 bases and J by 1 base, and 10 bases separated the two germline ends. This CDR3 has 13 amino acids. The CDR3 coding sequence is TGTGCCAGCAACGTTCGGGGGAACACTGAAGCTTTCTTT. Translated, it gives CASNVRGNTEAFF.

The rearrangement uses TRBV12-5 and TRBJ1-2; TRBD1 agrees at 10 bases. This CDR3 is built from 16 residues. With 6 bases clipped from V and 4 bases from J, the junction kept 11 bases outside the gene matches. CDR1 is LGHNT and CDR2 is FRNRAP in the germline V gene. CDR3 sequence: CASGSPRDRGSYGYTF. The CDR3 DNA follows: TGTGCTAGTGGATCGCCCCGGGACAGGGGATCCTATGGCTACACCTTC.

The chain joins TRBV4-1 to TRBJ1-1; 11 positions match TRBD1. V lost 2 bases to trimming and J lost 1 base; unmatched junction nucleotides: 6. The CDR3 runs to 17 residues. Germline V CDR1 and CDR2: MGHRA, YSYEKL. The CDR3: CASSQTGTGGTNTEAFF. CDR3 coding DNA: TGCGCCAGCAGCCAAACCGGGACAGGGGGTACGAACACTGAAGCTTTCTTT.

The V call is TRBV14, the J call TRBJ2-5; TRBD2 matches at 10 bases. The V gene's germline CDR1 is SGHDN and CDR2 FVKESK. The CDR3 has 16 residues. With 4 bases clipped from V and 5 bases from J, the junction kept 10 bases outside the gene matches. CDR3 bases: TGTGCCAGCAGCCTCACTAGCGGGGCGACCAGGGAGACCCAGTACTTC. This codes for CASSLTSGATRETQYF.

A note on this clone: Other nucleotide sequences in the sample specify the same CDR3. This rearrangement joins TRBV19 to TRBJ1-1; 9 bases are shared with TRBD1. This CDR3 spans 16 amino acids. Germline V lookup: CDR1 LNHDA, CDR2 SQIVND (reference sequence). Unmatched junction bases numbered 4, after V lost 2 bases and J lost 0 bases. The chain's CDR3 is CASSIKTGGLNTEAFF. CDR3 coding DNA: TGTGCCAGTAGTATAAAGACAGGGGGATTGAACACTGAAGCTTTCTTT.

V usage is TRBV24-1 and J usage is TRBJ2-5, with a tentative D call TRBD1 (6 bases). This CDR3 spans 12 amino acids. Germline assignment: CDR1 KGHDR and CDR2 SFDVKD. The V gene lost 10 bases and the J gene lost 1 base, with 9 bases spanning the gap. CDR3: CATGGPQETQYF. The CDR3 nucleotides read TGTGCCACAGGGGGTCCCCAAGAGACCCAGTACTTC.

The chain links TRBV11-2 to TRBJ1-2; no reliable D call. Trimming shortened V by 5 bases and J by 1 base, and 5 bases separated the two germline ends. Germline CDR1 SGHAT, CDR2 FQNNGV. This CDR3 contains 12 residues. The CDR3 DNA is TGTGCCAGCAGCCCTATTAACTATGGCTACACCTTC. Amino acids: CASSPINYGYTF.

This clone was counted between two and nine times. The V gene is TRBV12-3 or TRBV12-4, the J gene TRBJ1-5; D remains unclear. The CDR3 is 13 residues long. Between the trimmed V and J ends, which lost 8 bases and 3 bases, there was a span of 11 bases. The DNA of the CDR3 is TGTGCCAGCCTCGGTACAGCCAATCAGCCCCAGCATTTT. It specifies CASLGTANQPQHF.

The V call is TRBV29-1, the J call TRBJ2-7, with D possibly matching TRBD1 (5 bases). Deletions cut 2 bases from V and 2 bases from J, with 13 bases between. The CDR3 length is 14 residues. Germline V gene lookup returns CDR1 SQVTM and CDR2 ANQGSEA. The CDR3 loop reads CSVEKGQFPYEQYF. In DNA, the CDR3 is TGCAGCGTTGAAAAGGGGCAATTTCCCTACGAGCAGTACTTC.

CDR3 coding DNA: TGCGCCAGCAGCCGCGCGGGAGGGGGCGAAGCCGGGGAGCTGTTTTTT. Its protein is CASSRAGGGEAGELFF. The chain combines TRBV5-1 with TRBJ2-2; 9 positions agree with TRBD2. V shed 4 bases and J 6 bases; nucleotides not matched to a gene: 10. The CDR3 loop spans 16 amino acids. Germline V gene lookup returns CDR1 SGHRS and CDR2 YFSETQ. Combining the CDR3 with reference TRBV5-1 and TRBJ2-2 gives the whole variable domain KAGVTQTPRYLIKTRGQQVTLSCSPISGHRSVSWYQQTPGQGLQFLFEYFSETQRNKGNFPGRFSGRQFSNSRSEMNVSTLELGDSALYLCASSRAGGGEAGELFFGEGSRLTVL.

The J gene is TRBJ1-2, the V gene TRBV11-2, with D hard to call. This CDR3 is built from 12 residues. The germline V gene encodes CDR1 SGHAT and CDR2 FQNNGV. V dropped 6 bases and J dropped 8 bases, with 13 bases sitting between them. CDR3 sequence reads: CASSRVVGGYTF. The CDR3, as DNA: TGTGCCAGCAGTCGCGTCGTGGGCGGCTACACCTTC. Complete variable domain (other parts from reference TRBV11-2 and TRBJ1-2): EAGVAQSPRYKIIEKRQSVAFWCNPISGHATLYWYQQILGQGPKLLIQFQNNGVVDDSQLPKDRFSAERLKGVDSTLKIQPAKLEDSAVYLCASSRVVGGYTFGSGTRLTVV.

This sequence joins TRBV11-2 and TRBJ2-2; tentatively, D is TRBD2 (6 bases). With 2 bases removed from V and 6 bases from J, the gap between germline ends came to 16 bases. The CDR3 extends over 16 amino acids. CDR1 SGHAT and CDR2 FQNNGV come from the germline V gene. The CDR3 spells CASSLSGLRVSGELFF. In nucleotides, the CDR3 is TGTGCCAGCAGCTTATCCGGACTAAGGGTTTCCGGGGAGCTGTTTTTT. The full variable domain, rest sourced from reference TRBV11-2 and TRBJ2-2, is EAGVAQSPRYKIIEKRQSVAFWCNPISGHATLYWYQQILGQGPKLLIQFQNNGVVDDSQLPKDRFSAERLKGVDSTLKIQPAKLEDSAVYLCASSLSGLRVSGELFFGEGSRLTVL.

This clone was observed at least ten times. This same CDR3 is encoded by further DNA sequences in the sample. The chain uses TRBV5-1 and TRBJ1-2, with D possibly being TRBD1 (5 bases). The CDR3 is 15 amino acids. Between the trimmed V and J ends, which lost 0 bases and 8 bases, there was a span of 17 bases. Germline CDR1 reads SGHRS; CDR2 reads YFSETQ. The CDR3, as DNA: TGCGCCAGCAGCTTGGTCGGGGGTACAGGCGGCGGCTACACCTTC. Translated, it gives CASSLVGGTGGGYTF.

The chain carries TRBV7-9 and TRBJ1-1; TRBD1 might be the D (5 bases). Germline CDR1 and CDR2: SEHNR and FQNEAQ (reference sequence). V was trimmed by 3 bases and J by 5 bases, leaving 13 bases between them. This CDR3 is 14 amino acids long. The CDR3 DNA follows: TGTGCCAGCAGCTTCGGGGGAAAGTGGACTGAAGCTTTCTTT. Translating it yields CASSFGGKWTEAFF.

V is TRBV5-1 and J is TRBJ1-1; 10 positions match TRBD1. CDR1 and CDR2 (germline): SGHRS, YFSETQ. The CDR3 is 15 residues long. Losses at the gene ends were 4 bases for V and 1 base for J; bases not matched to a gene: 4. In DNA, the CDR3 is TGCGCCAGCAGCCCCTGGGACAGGGGGAACACTGAAGCTTTCTTT. The encoded protein is CASSPWDRGNTEAFF.

The chain employs TRBV19 and TRBJ1-4; D remains unclear. Germline loops: CDR1 LNHDA, CDR2 SQIVND (reference sequence). The V and J ends lost 5 bases and 7 bases respectively, with 11 bases between them. The CDR3 extends over 13 amino acids. CDR3 protein: CASSLGRGEKLFF. CDR3 nucleotides: TGTGCCAGTAGTCTCGGACGGGGTGAAAAACTGTTTTTT.

The chain carries TRBV6-5 and TRBJ2-7; D perhaps matches TRBD2 (5 bases). The CDR3 consists of 12 residues. V was shortened by 9 bases and J by 4 bases, with 13 bases between the two germline ends. CDR1 and CDR2 from the germline V gene are MNHEY and SVGAGI. CDR3 bases: TGTGCCAGTGCCCCGGGATATTACGAGCAGTACTTC. This translates into CASAPGYYEQYF.

The chain employs TRBV12-3 or TRBV12-4 and TRBJ1-1; no reliable D call. V gave up 3 bases and J gave up 11 bases, with 10 bases separating them. The CDR3 totals 11 residues. The chain's CDR3 is CASSLPGRAFF. Written as DNA, the CDR3 is TGTGCCAGCAGTTTGCCAGGTCGCGCTTTCTTT.

This sequence joins TRBV10-2 and TRBJ2-7; D is perhaps TRBD1 (6 bases). The CDR3 has 14 amino acids. Trimming pared 6 bases from V and 3 bases from J, leaving 15 bases between. CDR1 is WSHSY and CDR2 is SAAADI in the germline V gene. This chain's CDR3 is CASRSSDSRYEQYF. CDR3 DNA sequence: TGCGCCAGCAGAAGTTCGGACAGTCGCTACGAGCAGTACTTC.

The chain couples TRBV9 to TRBJ1-1; tentatively, D is TRBD1 (5 bases). CDR1 SGDLS and CDR2 YYNGEE come from the germline V gene. The CDR3 extends over 15 amino acids. V lost 0 bases and J 1 base, leaving 10 bases between the germline ends. The CDR3 sequence is CASSVAGGANTEAFF. The CDR3 DNA is TGTGCCAGCAGCGTAGCAGGAGGGGCGAACACTGAAGCTTTCTTT.